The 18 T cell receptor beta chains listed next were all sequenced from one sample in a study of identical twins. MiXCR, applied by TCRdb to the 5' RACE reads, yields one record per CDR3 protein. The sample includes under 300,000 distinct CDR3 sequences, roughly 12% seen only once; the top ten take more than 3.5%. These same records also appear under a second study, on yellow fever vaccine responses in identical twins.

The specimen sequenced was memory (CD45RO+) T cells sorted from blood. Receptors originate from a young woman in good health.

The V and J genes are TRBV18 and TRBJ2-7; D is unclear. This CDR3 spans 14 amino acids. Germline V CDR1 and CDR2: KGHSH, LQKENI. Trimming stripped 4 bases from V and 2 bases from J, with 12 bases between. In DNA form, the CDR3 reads TGTGCCAGCTCACAGGGATTCGGTGCCTACGAGCAGTACTTC. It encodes CASSQGFGAYEQYF.

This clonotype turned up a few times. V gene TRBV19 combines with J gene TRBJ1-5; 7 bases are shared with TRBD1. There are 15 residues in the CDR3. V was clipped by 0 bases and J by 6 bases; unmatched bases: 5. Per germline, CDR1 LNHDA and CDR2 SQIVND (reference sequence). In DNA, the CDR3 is TGTGCCAGTAGTATAGACCAGGGGGTAGTTCAGCCCCAGCATTTT. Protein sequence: CASSIDQGVVQPQHF.

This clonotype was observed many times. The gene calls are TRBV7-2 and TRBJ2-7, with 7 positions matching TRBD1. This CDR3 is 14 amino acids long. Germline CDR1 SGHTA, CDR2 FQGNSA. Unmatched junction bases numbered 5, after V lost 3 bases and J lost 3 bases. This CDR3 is CASSLGQSLYEQYF. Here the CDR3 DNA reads TGTGCCAGCAGCTTGGGACAGTCACTCTACGAGCAGTACTTC.

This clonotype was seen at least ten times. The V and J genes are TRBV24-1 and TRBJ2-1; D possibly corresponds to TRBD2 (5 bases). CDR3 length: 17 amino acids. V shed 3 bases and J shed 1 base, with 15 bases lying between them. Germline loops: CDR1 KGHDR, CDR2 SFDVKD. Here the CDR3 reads CATSDRPKTGSYNEQFF. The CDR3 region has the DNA TGTGCCACCAGTGATCGCCCGAAAACGGGATCCTACAATGAGCAGTTCTTC.

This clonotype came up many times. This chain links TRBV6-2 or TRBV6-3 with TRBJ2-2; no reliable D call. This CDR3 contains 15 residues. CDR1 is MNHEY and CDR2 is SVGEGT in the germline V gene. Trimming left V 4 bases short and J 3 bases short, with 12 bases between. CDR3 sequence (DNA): TGTGCCAGCAGTTCCTCCCAGTGGGACACCGGGGAGCTGTTTTTT. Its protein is CASSSSQWDTGELFF.

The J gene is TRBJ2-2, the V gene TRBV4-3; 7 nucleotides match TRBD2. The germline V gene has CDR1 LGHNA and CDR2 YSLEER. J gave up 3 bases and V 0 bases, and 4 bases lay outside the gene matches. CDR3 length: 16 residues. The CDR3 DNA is TGCGCCAGCAGCCAAGAGCGGGGGACTGACACCGGGGAGCTGTTTTTT. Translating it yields CASSQERGTDTGELFF.

The CDR3 DNA follows: TGTGCCAGCAGCTTAAATGACGGCTCTAATTCACCCCTCCACTTT. Its protein is CASSLNDGSNSPLHF. This chain uses TRBV7-6 with TRBJ1-6; no clear D gene. The CDR3 has 15 amino acids. Trimming stripped 2 bases from V and 6 bases from J, with 11 bases between. Germline V lookup: CDR1 SGHVS, CDR2 FNYEAQ.

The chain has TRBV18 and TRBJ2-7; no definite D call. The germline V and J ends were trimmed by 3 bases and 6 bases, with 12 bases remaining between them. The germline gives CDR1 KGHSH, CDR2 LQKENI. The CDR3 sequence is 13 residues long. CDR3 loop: CASSPGIASEQYF. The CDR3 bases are TGTGCCAGCTCACCGGGAATAGCCTCCGAGCAGTACTTC.

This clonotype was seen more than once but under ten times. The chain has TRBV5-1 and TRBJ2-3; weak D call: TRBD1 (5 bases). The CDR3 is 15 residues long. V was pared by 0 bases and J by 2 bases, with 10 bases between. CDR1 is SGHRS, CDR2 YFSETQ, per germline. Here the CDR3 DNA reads TGCGCCAGCAGCTTGGTTGGCAGGGCCACAGATACGCAGTATTTT. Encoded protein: CASSLVGRATDTQYF.

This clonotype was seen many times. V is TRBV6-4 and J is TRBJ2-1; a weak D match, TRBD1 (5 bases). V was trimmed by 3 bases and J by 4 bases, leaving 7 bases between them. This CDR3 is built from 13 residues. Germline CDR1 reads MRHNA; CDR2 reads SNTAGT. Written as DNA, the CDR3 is TGTGCCAGCAGTGAAGGGGCTTACAATGAGCAGTTCTTC. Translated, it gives CASSEGAYNEQFF.

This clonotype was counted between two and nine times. CDR3 DNA sequence: TGTGCCAGCAGCCGGTCTAGCCCAACCCCACCACATACGCAGTATTTT. Protein sequence: CASSRSSPTPPHTQYF. The chain couples TRBV7-9 to TRBJ2-3, with D maybe TRBD2 (5 bases). The CDR3 totals 16 residues. The ends were cut back, 5 bases at V and 7 bases at J, with 22 bases in the middle. Germline values: CDR1 SEHNR, CDR2 FQNEAQ (reference sequence).

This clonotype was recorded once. The CDR3 here is CSAEPGQGVGYGYTF. The CDR3 region has the DNA TGCAGTGCCGAGCCGGGACAGGGAGTTGGCTATGGCTACACCTTC. The gene calls are TRBV20-1 and TRBJ1-2, with 9 bases matching TRBD1. The CDR3 spans 15 residues. The junction had 12 bases not matched to a gene; V was cut back by 6 bases and J by 4 bases. Looked up from germline, CDR1 is DFQATT and CDR2 is SNEGSKA (reference sequence).

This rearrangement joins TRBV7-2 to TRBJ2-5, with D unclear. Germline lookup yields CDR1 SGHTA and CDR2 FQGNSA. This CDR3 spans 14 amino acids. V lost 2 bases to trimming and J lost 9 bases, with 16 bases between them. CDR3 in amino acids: CASSLKFGNVAQYF. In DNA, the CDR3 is TGTGCCAGCAGCTTAAAATTCGGCAATGTGGCCCAGTACTTC.

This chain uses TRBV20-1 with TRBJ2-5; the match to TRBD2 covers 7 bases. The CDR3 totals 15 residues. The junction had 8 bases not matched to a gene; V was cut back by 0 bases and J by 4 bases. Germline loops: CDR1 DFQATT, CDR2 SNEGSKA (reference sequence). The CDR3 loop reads CSARDMGEGRETQYF. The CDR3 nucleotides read TGCAGTGCTAGAGATATGGGGGAGGGACGAGAGACCCAGTACTTC.

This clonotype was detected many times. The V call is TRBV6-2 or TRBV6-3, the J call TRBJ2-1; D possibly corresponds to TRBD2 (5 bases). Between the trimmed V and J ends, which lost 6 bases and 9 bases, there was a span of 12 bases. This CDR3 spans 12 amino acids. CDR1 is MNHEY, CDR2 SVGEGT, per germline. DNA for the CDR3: TGTGCCAGCAGCCCGACTATTCCTGAGCAGTTCTTC. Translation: CASSPTIPEQFF.

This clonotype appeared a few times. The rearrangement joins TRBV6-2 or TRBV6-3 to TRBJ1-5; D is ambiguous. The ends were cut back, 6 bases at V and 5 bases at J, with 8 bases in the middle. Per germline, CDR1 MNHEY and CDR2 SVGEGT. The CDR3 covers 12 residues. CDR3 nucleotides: TGTGCCAGCAGGGTATTGGATCAGCCCCAGCATTTT. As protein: CASRVLDQPQHF.

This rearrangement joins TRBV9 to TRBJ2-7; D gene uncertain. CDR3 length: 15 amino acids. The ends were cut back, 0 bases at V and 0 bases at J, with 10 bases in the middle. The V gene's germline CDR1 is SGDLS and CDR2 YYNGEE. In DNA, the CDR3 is TGTGCCAGCAGCGTAGATGTTTTGGGCTCCTACGAGCAGTACTTC. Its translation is CASSVDVLGSYEQYF.

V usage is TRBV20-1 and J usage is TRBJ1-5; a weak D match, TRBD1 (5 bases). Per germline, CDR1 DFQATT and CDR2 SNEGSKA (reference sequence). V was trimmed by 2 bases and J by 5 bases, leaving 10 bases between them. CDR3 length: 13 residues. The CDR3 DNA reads TGCAGTGCTAGAATGGGACCCCATCAGCCCCAGCATTTT. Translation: CSARMGPHQPQHF.